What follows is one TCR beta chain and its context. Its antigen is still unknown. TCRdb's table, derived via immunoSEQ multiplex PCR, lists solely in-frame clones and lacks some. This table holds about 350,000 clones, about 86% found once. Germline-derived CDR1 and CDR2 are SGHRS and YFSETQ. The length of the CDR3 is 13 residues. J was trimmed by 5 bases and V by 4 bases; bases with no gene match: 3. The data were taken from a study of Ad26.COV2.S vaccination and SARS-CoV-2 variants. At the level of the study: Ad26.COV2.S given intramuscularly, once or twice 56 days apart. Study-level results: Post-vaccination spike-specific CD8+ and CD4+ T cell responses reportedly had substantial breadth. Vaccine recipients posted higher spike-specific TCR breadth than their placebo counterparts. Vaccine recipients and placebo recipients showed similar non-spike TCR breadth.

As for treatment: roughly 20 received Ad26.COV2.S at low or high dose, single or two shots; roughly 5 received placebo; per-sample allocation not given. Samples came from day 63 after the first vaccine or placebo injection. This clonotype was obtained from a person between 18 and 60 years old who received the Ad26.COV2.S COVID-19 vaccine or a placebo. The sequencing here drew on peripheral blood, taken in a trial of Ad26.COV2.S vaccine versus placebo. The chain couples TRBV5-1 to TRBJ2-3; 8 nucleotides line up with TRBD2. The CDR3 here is CASSPGGIDTQYF. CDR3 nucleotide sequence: TGCGCCAGCAGCCCGGGGGGGATAGATACGCAGTATTTT.